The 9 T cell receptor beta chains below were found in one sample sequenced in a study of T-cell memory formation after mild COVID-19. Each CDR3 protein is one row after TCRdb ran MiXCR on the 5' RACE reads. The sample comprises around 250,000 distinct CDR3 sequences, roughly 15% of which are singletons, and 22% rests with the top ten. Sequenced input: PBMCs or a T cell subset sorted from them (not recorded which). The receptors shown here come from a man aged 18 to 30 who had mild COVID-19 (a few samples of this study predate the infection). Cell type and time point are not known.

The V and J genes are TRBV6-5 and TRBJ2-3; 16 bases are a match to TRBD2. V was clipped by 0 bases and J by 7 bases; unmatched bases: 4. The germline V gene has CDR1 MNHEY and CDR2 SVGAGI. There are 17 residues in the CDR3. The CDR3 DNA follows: TGTGCCAGCAGTTACTCCGGGACTAGCGGGGGGGCAAATACGCAGTATTTT. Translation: CASSYSGTSGGANTQYF.

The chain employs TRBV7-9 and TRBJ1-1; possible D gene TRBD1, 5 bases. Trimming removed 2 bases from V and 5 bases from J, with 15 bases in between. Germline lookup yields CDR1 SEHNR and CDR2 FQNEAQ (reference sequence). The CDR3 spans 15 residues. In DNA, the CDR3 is TGTGCCAGCAGCTTATATCCGGGGGTAATAACTGAAGCTTTCTTT. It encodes CASSLYPGVITEAFF.

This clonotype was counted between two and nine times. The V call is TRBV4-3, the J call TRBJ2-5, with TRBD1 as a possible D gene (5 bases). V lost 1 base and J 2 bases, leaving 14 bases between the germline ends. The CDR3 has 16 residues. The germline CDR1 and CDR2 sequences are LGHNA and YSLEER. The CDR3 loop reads CASSQGSRQGQETQYF. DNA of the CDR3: TGCGCCAGCAGCCAAGGTAGTCGGCAGGGACAAGAGACCCAGTACTTC.

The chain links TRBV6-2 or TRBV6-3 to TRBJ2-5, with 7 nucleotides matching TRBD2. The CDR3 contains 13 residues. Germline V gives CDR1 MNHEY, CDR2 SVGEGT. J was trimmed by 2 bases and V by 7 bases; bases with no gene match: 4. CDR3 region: CASIGGGQETQYF. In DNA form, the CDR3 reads TGTGCCAGCATTGGGGGGGGGCAAGAGACCCAGTACTTC.

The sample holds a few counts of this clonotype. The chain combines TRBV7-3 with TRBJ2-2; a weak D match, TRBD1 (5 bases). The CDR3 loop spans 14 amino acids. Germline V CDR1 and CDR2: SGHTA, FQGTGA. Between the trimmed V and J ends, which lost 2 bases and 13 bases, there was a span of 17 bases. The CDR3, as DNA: TGTGCCAGCAGCTTATACGCCGGGTCCCAGGGGCTGTTTTTT. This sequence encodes CASSLYAGSQGLFF.

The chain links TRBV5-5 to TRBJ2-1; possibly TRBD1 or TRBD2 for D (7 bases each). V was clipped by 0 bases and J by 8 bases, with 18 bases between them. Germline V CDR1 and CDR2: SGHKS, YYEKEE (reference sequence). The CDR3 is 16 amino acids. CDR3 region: CASSLAGEGAFYEQFF. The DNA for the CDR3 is TGTGCCAGCAGCTTGGCCGGGGAGGGGGCTTTTTATGAGCAGTTCTTC.

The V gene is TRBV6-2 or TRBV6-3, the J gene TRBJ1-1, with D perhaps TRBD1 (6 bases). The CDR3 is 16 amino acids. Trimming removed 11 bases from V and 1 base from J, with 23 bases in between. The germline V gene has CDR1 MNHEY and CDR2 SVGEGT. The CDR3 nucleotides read TGTGCCGCATGTTGGGACCGGGACATCGGGAACACTGAAGCTTTCTTT. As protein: CAACWDRDIGNTEAFF.

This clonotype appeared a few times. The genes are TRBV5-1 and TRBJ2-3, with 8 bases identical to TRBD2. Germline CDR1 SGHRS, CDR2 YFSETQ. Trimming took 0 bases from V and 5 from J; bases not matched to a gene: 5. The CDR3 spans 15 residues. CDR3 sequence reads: CASSLASGGRDTQYF. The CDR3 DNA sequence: TGCGCCAGCAGCTTGGCCTCGGGGGGGCGAGATACGCAGTATTTT.

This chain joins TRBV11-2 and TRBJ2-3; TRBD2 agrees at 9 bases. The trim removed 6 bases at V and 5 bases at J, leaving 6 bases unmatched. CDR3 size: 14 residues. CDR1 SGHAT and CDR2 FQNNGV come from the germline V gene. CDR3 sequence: CASRPAGGRDTQYF. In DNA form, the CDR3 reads TGTGCCAGCAGACCAGCGGGGGGAAGAGATACGCAGTATTTT.